Each of the 10 T cell receptor beta chains below was sequenced from the same sample in a study of shared clonotypes between healthy human individuals. The naive CD8 fraction comprised CD45RO-negative cells positively selected for CCR7 and excluded terminally differentiated effector memory CD45RA+ cells. Repertoires were generated with immunoSEQ multiplex PCR, while TCRdb's copy carries only in-frame clones and drops some. The profile shows roughly 1,800,000 clones, about 95% of them singletons. Sequencing was performed on naive CD8+ T cells sorted from blood. Source of these receptors: a young man in good health.

V is TRBV7-6 and J is TRBJ2-2, with 11 bases that match TRBD2. The junction had 8 bases not matched to a gene; V was cut back by 5 bases and J by 3 bases. CDR1 is SGHVS, CDR2 FNYEAQ, per germline. The CDR3 runs to 17 residues. The CDR3, as DNA: TGTGCCAGCAGCCAATCACTAGCGGGAGAGTACACCGGGGAGCTGTTTTTT. Translation: CASSQSLAGEYTGELFF.

The rearrangement links TRBV27 to TRBJ2-7; D not resolved. There are 13 residues in the CDR3. V lost 2 bases and J 2 bases, leaving 7 bases between the germline ends. The germline V gene encodes CDR1 MNHEY and CDR2 SMNVEV (reference sequence). The CDR3 bases are TGTGCCAGCAGTTTAGGTGATACCTACGAGCAGTACTTC. Its translation: CASSLGDTYEQYF.

The chain carries TRBV6-6 and TRBJ1-4; D ambiguous. Germline V lookup: CDR1 MNHNY, CDR2 SVGAGI (reference sequence). CDR3 length: 13 residues. V dropped 2 bases and J dropped 5 bases, with 6 bases sitting between them. As DNA, the CDR3 is TGTGCCAGCAGTTACCGACCCAATGAAAAACTGTTTTTT. Translated: CASSYRPNEKLFF.

As DNA, the CDR3 is TGTGCCAGCAGCCCATACGTGGGAGGGAGATTAAGCTCCTACGAGCAGTACTTC. Amino acids: CASSPYVGGRLSSYEQYF. The chain has TRBV7-9 and TRBJ2-7, with 7 bases aligning to TRBD2. The germline V gene encodes CDR1 SEHNR and CDR2 FQNEAQ (reference sequence). V was clipped by 5 bases and J by 0 bases; unmatched bases: 16. The CDR3 sequence is 18 residues long. Filled out from reference TRBV7-9 and TRBJ2-7, the complete variable domain reads DTGVSQNPRHKITKRGQNVTFRCDPISEHNRLYWYRQTLGQGPEFLTYFQNEAQLEKSRLLSDRFSAERPKGSFSTLEIQRTEQGDSAMYLCASSPYVGGRLSSYEQYFGPGTRLTVT.

The V and J genes are TRBV4-1 and TRBJ2-3, with D perhaps TRBD1 (6 bases). V dropped 0 bases and J dropped 9 bases, with 7 bases sitting between them. The CDR3 extends over 12 amino acids. CDR1 and CDR2 (germline): MGHRA, YSYEKL. Here the CDR3 reads CASSQERGTQYF. The CDR3 nucleotides are TGCGCCAGCAGCCAAGAGAGGGGGACGCAGTATTTT.

The genes are TRBV11-2 and TRBJ2-1; 7 bases agree with TRBD1. Trimming cost V 0 bases and J 4 bases; bases outside gene matches: 9. Germline V gene lookup returns CDR1 SGHAT and CDR2 FQNNGV. The CDR3 contains 17 residues. CDR3 in amino acids: CASSLELSRQGYNEQFF. In nucleotides, the CDR3 is TGTGCCAGCAGCTTAGAATTGAGCCGACAGGGTTACAATGAGCAGTTCTTC.

The J gene is TRBJ2-3, the V gene TRBV27; 14 bases map to TRBD2. CDR3 length: 14 residues. Germline lookup yields CDR1 MNHEY and CDR2 SMNVEV (reference sequence). V lost 5 bases, J lost 13 bases, and 8 bases stayed unmatched. The DNA for the CDR3 is TGTGCCAGCAGTCCCCGACTAGCGGGGGGGTTTGAGTATTTT. Amino acids: CASSPRLAGGFEYF.

With regard to this clone: The sample carries other DNA sequences with the same CDR3. The chain employs TRBV11-2 and TRBJ2-7, with D possibly TRBD2 on 5 matching bases. Trimming took off 5 bases at V and 3 bases at J, with 8 bases between the two ends. This CDR3 region has 12 residues. Germline lookup yields CDR1 SGHAT and CDR2 FQNNGV. CDR3: CASSRTSYEQYF. CDR3 DNA: TGTGCCAGCAGCCGCACTAGCTACGAGCAGTACTTC.

V usage is TRBV5-4 and J usage is TRBJ2-7; TRBD2 matches at 7 bases. Germline CDR1 and CDR2: SGHNT and YYREEE (reference sequence). The CDR3 has 13 amino acids. Germline trimming cut 7 bases from V and 3 bases from J; bases unmatched to any gene: 7. The CDR3 protein is CASASGFFYEQYF. The CDR3, as DNA: TGTGCCAGCGCTAGCGGATTCTTCTACGAGCAGTACTTC.

The V call is TRBV6-1, the J call TRBJ1-1; D is perhaps TRBD1 (6 bases). The CDR3 loop spans 14 amino acids. Trimming took off 2 bases at V and 4 bases at J, with 11 bases between the two ends. Per germline, CDR1 MNHNS and CDR2 SASEGT. In nucleotides, the CDR3 is TGTGCCAGCAGTGAAAAGGGGGTAACCACTGAAGCTTTCTTT. Residues: CASSEKGVTTEAFF.